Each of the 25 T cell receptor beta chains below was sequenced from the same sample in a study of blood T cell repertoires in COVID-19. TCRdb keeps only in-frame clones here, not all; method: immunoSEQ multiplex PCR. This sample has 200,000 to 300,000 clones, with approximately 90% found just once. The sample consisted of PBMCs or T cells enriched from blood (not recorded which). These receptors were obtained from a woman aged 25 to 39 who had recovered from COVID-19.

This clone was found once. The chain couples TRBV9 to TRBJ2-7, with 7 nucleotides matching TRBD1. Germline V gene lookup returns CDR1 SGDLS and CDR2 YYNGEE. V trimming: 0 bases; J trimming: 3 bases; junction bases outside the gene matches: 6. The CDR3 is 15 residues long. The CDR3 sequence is CASSVAQGVHYEQYF. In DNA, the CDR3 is TGTGCCAGCAGCGTAGCCCAGGGGGTGCACTACGAGCAGTACTTC.

The chain's CDR3 is CASSLVRDGSTGELFF. The CDR3 bases are TGCGCCAGCAGCTTGGTCCGGGACGGGAGCACCGGGGAGCTGTTTTTT. The rearrangement uses TRBV5-1 and TRBJ2-2; D possibly corresponds to TRBD2 (6 bases). Germline values: CDR1 SGHRS, CDR2 YFSETQ. This CDR3 has 16 amino acids. Trimming cost V 0 bases and J 4 bases, with 13 bases left between them.

The CDR3 coding sequence is TGTGCCAGCAGTCCAAGTCGACTAGCGGGATCCTACGAGCAGTACTTC. Protein product: CASSPSRLAGSYEQYF. This sequence joins TRBV27 and TRBJ2-7, with 11 positions matching TRBD2. Trimming cost V 5 bases and J 1 base; bases outside gene matches: 7. Germline lookup yields CDR1 MNHEY and CDR2 SMNVEV (reference sequence). The CDR3 is 16 amino acids.

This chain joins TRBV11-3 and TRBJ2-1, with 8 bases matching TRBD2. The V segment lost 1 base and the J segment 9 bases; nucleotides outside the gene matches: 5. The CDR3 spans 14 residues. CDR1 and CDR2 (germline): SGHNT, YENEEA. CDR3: CASSLAGGHGEQFF. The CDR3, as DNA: TGTGCCAGCAGCTTAGCGGGGGGGCACGGTGAGCAGTTCTTC.

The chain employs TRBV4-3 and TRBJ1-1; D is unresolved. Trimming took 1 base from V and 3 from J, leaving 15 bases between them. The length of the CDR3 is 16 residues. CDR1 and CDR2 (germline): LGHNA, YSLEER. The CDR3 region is CASSQGSGGFDTEAFF. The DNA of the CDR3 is TGCGCCAGCAGCCAAGGGTCCGGAGGGTTTGACACTGAAGCTTTCTTT.

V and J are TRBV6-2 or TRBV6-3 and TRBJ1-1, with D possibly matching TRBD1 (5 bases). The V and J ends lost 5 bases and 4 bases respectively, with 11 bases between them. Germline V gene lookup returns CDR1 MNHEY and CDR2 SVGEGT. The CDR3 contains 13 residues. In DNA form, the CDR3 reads TGTGCCAGCAGTACTTCAGGGTCCACTGAAGCTTTCTTT. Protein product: CASSTSGSTEAFF.

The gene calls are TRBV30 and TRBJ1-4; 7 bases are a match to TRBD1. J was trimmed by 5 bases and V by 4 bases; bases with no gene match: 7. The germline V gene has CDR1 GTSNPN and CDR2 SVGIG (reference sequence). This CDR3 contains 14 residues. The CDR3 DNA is TGTGCCTGGACCATGACAGGGTTAAATGAAAAACTGTTTTTT. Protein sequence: CAWTMTGLNEKLFF. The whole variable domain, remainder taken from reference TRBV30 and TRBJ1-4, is SQTIHQWPATLVQPVGSPLSLECTVEGTSNPNLYWYRQAAGRGLQLLFYSVGIGQISSEVPQNLSASRPQDRQFILSSKKLLLSDSGFYLCAWTMTGLNEKLFFGSGTQLSVL.

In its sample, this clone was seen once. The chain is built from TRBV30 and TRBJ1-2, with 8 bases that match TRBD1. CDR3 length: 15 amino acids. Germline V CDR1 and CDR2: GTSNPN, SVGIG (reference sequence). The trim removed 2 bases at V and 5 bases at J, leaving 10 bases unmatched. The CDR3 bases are TGTGCCTGGAGTACTCCGGGACAGGCCATTTATGGCTACACCTTC. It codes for CAWSTPGQAIYGYTF.

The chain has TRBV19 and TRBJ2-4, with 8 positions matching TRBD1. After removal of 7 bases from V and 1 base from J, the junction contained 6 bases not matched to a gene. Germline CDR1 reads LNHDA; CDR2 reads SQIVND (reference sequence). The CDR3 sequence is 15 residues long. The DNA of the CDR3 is TGTGCCAGTACCATGGACAGGGTGGCCAAAAACATTCAGTACTTC. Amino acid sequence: CASTMDRVAKNIQYF.

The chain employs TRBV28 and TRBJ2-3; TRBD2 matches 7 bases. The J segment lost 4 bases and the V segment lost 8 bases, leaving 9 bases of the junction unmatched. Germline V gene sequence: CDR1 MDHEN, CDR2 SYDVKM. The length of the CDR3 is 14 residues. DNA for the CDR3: TGTGCCAGCCGAGCGGGAACGGGCGCAGATACGCAGTATTTT. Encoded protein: CASRAGTGADTQYF. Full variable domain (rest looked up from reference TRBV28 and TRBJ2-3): DVKVTQSSRYLVKRTGEKVFLECVQDMDHENMFWYRQDPGLGLRLIYFSYDVKMKEKGDIPEGYSVSREKKERFSLILESASTNQTSMYLCASRAGTGADTQYFGPGTRLTVL.

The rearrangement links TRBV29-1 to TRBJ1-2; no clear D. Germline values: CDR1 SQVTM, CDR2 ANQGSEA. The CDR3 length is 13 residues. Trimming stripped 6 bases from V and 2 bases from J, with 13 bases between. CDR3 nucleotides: TGCAGCGTCCTAGAGAGGGCCAACTATGGCTACACCTTC. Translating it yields CSVLERANYGYTF. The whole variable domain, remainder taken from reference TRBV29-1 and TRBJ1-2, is SAVISQKPSRDICQRGTSLTIQCQVDSQVTMMFWYRQQPGQSLTLIATANQGSEATYESGFVIDKFPISRPNLTFSTLTVSNMSPEDSSIYLCSVLERANYGYTFGSGTRLTVV.

The CDR3 sequence is CASTPSTGVNEKLFF. The CDR3 nucleotides read TGTGCCAGCACCCCGAGTACAGGGGTTAATGAAAAACTGTTTTTT. V gene TRBV5-6 combines with J gene TRBJ1-4; the match to TRBD1 covers 7 bases. The germline V gene has CDR1 SGHDT and CDR2 YYEEEE. V was pared by 6 bases and J by 4 bases, with 9 bases of the junction left unmatched. The CDR3 loop spans 15 amino acids.

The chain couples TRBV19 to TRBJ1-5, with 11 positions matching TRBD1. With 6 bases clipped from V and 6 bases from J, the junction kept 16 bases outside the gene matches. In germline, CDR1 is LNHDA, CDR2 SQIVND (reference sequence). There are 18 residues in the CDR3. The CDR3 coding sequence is TGTGCCAGTAGCGGGCTCTACCAGGGACAGGGGGAAATTCAGCCCCAGCATTTT. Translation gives CASSGLYQGQGEIQPQHF. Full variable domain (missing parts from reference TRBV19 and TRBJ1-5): DGGITQSPKYLFRKEGQNVTLSCEQNLNHDAMYWYRQDPGQGLRLIYYSQIVNDFQKGDIAEGYSVSREKKESFPLTVTSAQKNPTAFYLCASSGLYQGQGEIQPQHFGDGTRLSIL.

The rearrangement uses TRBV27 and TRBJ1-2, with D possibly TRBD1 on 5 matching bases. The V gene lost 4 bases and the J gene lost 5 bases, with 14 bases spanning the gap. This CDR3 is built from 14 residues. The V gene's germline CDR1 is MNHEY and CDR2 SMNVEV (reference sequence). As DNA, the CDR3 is TGTGCCAGCAGTTCCAGGGAACCAGGATATGGCTACACCTTC. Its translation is CASSSREPGYGYTF.

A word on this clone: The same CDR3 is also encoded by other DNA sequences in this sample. In nucleotides, the CDR3 is TGTGCCAGCAGCGTAGAACTAGCGGGAGGGATAAGCACAGATACGCAGTATTTT. As protein: CASSVELAGGISTDTQYF. The chain uses TRBV9 and TRBJ2-3, with 13 nucleotides matching TRBD2. V lost 0 bases and J lost 0; bases outside the gene matches: 4. CDR3 length equals 18 residues. Germline-derived CDR1 and CDR2 are SGDLS and YYNGEE.

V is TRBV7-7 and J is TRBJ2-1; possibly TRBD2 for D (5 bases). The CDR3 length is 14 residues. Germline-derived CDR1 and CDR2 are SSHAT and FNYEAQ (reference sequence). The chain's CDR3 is CAGPPGSSYNEQFF. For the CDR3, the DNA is TGTGCTGGGCCTCCGGGGAGCTCCTACAATGAGCAGTTCTTC.

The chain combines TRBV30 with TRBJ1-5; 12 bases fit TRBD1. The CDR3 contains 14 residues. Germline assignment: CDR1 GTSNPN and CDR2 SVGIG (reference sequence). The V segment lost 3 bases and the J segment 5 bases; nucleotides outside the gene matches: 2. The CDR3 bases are TGTGCCTGGAGGGGACAGGGGGCATATCAGCCCCAGCATTTT. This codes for CAWRGQGAYQPQHF.

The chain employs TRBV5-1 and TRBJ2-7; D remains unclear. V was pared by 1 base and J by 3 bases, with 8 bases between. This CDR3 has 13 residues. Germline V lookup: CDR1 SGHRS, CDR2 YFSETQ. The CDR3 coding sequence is TGCGCCAGCAGCTTGTCGAGCGACTACGAGCAGTACTTC. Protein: CASSLSSDYEQYF.

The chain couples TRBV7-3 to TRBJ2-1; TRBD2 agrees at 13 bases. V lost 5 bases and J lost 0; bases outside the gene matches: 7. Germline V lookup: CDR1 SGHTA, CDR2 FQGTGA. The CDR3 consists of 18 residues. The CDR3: CASSPGLAGATSYNEQFF. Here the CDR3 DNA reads TGTGCCAGCAGCCCCGGACTAGCGGGGGCCACCTCCTACAATGAGCAGTTCTTC. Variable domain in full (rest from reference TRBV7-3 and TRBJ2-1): GAGVSQTPSNKVTEKGKYVELRCDPISGHTALYWYRQSLGQGPEFLIYFQGTGAADDSGLPNDRFFAVRPEGSVSTLKIQRTERGDSAVYLCASSPGLAGATSYNEQFFGPGTRLTVL.

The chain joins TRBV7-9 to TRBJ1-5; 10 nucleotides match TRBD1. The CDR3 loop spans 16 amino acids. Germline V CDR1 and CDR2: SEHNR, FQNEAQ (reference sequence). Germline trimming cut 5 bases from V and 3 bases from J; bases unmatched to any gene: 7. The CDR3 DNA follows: TGTGCCAGCAGCCAGACCGGGACAGGGGTCAATCAGCCCCAGCATTTT. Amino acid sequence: CASSQTGTGVNQPQHF.

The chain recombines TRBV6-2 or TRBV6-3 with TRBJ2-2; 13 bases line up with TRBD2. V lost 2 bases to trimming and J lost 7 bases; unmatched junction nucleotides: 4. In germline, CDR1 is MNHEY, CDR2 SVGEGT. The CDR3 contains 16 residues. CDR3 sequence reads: CASSYRGLAGVGELFF. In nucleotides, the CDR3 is TGTGCCAGCAGTTACCGCGGACTAGCGGGAGTCGGGGAGCTGTTTTTT.

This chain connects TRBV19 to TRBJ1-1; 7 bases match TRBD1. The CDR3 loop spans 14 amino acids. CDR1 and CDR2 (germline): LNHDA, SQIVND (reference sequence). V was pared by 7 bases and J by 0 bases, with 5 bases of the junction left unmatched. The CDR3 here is CASKVDRVNTEAFF. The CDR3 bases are TGTGCCAGTAAGGTTGACAGGGTGAACACTGAAGCTTTCTTT.

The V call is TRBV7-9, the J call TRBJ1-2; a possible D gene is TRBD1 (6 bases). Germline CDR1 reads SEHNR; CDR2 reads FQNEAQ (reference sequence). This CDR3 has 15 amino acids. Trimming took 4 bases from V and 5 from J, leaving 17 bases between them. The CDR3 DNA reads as TGTGCCAGCAGCTCTGTCGCAGGGGTGGAGTATGGCTACACCTTC. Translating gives CASSSVAGVEYGYTF.

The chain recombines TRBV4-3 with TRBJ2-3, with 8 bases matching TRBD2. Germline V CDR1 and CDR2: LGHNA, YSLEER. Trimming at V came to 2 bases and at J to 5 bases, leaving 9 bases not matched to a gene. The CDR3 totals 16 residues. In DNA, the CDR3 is TGCGCCAGCAGCCAACGAGCGCTCGGGAGGGGAGATACGCAGTATTTT. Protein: CASSQRALGRGDTQYF.

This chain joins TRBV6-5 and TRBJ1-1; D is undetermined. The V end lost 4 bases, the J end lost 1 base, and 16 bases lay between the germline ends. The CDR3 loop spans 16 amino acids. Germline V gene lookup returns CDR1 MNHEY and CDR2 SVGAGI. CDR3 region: CASSFHWQAQNTEAFF. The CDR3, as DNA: TGTGCCAGCAGTTTCCATTGGCAGGCACAGAACACTGAAGCTTTCTTT.